This TCR beta chain was retrieved from a study of cytomegalovirus exposure and HLA in healthy donors. The overall study: Both the approximately 120 validation repertoires and the approximately 670 first-cohort repertoires used the same platform, as reported by a later analysis.

Libraries were prepared by immunoSEQ multiplex PCR; TCRdb keeps only in-frame clonotypes and omits some of them. This sample carries roughly 120,000 clones, 88% of them seen once, and the ten largest clones take over 1.1%. This clone was picked up one time. Its antigen is undetermined. The study, taken as a whole, reports: Most TCR sequences showed up rarely, but some public TCRs showed up in many donors. In the roughly 130 validation repertoires, a later analysis found that first-cohort TCR clusters tended to co-occur.

Germline V gene lookup returns CDR1 MGHRA and CDR2 YSYEKL. This CDR3 contains 20 residues. V shed 0 bases and J 0 bases; nucleotides not matched to a gene: 11. This rearrangement joins TRBV4-1 to TRBJ1-1, with 12 bases matching TRBD1. The sequencing sample was made of PBMCs. The sequence was collected from a woman aged 30 to 39 in good health and CMV-seropositive. The CDR3 DNA is TGCGCCAGCAGCCAAGATACCGGGACAGGGGGCAAGGGTATGAACACTGAAGCTTTCTTT. Translation: CASSQDTGTGGKGMNTEAFF.